One TCR beta chain is described in this entry. These data belong to a study of T cell changes during pregnancy in multiple sclerosis. Sequenced by immunoSEQ multiplex PCR; TCRdb stores in-frame clones only, minus some. The table shows 90,000 to 120,000 clones, with around 94% occurring only once. V was clipped by 0 bases and J by 7 bases, with 9 bases between them. The CDR3 runs to 13 residues. CDR1 is MNHNS, CDR2 SASEGT, per germline. The V and J genes are TRBV6-1 and TRBJ1-2, with D uncertain. The TCR sequence derives from a female donor with multiple sclerosis, enrolled in a pregnancy study. The sample in question was peripheral blood, obtained in the second trimester of pregnancy. This chain's CDR3 is CASSEARTGGYTF. CDR3 in DNA: TGTGCCAGCAGTGAAGCGCGTACGGGTGGCTACACCTTC.